Listed here is a single TCR beta chain. Antigen: not known. Given a much more abundant clone one base away, this may be a read error. Enrolled ophthalmopathy patients presented with a Clinical Activity Score of at least 3, a NOSPECS grade of at least 4, and disease duration under 3 months. This sample holds PBMCs from approximately 9 ml fresh peripheral blood. The length of the CDR3 is 12 residues. The V end was cut by 1 base, the J end by 7 bases, with 8 bases between. Per the germline V gene, CDR1 is PRHDT and CDR2 is FYEKMQ (reference sequence). These data come from a study of T cells in Graves' hyperthyroidism and ophthalmopathy. Study-level background: Before treatment of any kind, peripheral blood was taken at initial diagnosis.

Authors of the study amplified TCR beta CDR3 regions from RNA transcripts. HTBI primers were employed in a first-round RT-PCR of the TCR CDR3. TCRdb re-analysed the multiplex PCR reads in MiXCR, keeping a single row per CDR3 protein. The table shows 500,000 to 550,000 distinct CDR3 sequences, with 15% to 20% occurring only once. Study outcomes and limitations: Ophthalmopathy, as predicted by the model, came a median around 6 months after the prediction.

The sequence derives from a man aged 40-49 years with Graves' ophthalmopathy. Sequenced: blood. The V and J genes are TRBV13 and TRBJ2-7; no clear D gene. The CDR3 DNA sequence: TGTGCCAGCAGCTTAGCCCCACGGGAGCAGTACTTC. It translates to CASSLAPREQYF.